Presented here are 15 T cell receptor beta chains from one specimen sequenced in a study of T cell clonality in common variable immunodeficiency. TCRdb's table, derived via immunoSEQ multiplex PCR, lists solely in-frame clones and lacks some. Altogether about 52,000 clones were found in the sample, and no singletons occur. Sequencing used peripheral blood mononuclear cells. These receptors all come from a person aged 18-70 years in good health.

For this clone: The read is 3 residues too short to cover the CDR3 end, so that end is filled in from the germline J gene. The chain combines TRBV7-6 with TRBJ1-2; D remains ambiguous. CDR1 is SGHVS, CDR2 FNYEAQ, per germline. The CDR3 runs 18 residues. The part of the CDR3 DNA that was read is TGTGCCAGCAGCTTGAACCCTAGCGGAGGGAGCTCCTACAATGAC. The encoded protein is CASSLNPSGGSSYND. The CDR3, in full, reads CASSLNPSGGSSYNDYTF.

Ten or more counts support this clone. The read ends 3 residues before the CDR3 terminus; that terminus is restored from the germline J gene. The chain recombines TRBV19 with TRBJ1-1; no firm D call. Germline V lookup: CDR1 LNHDA, CDR2 SQIVND (reference sequence). The CDR3 extends over 11 amino acids. CDR3 bases read: TGTGCCAGTAGTAGCCAGGCGGGC. It codes for CASSSQAG. Given in full, the CDR3 is CASSSQAGAFF.

In its sample, this clone was seen a few times. Coverage ceases 3 residues before the CDR3 finishes, and the germline J gene fills in the end. V usage is TRBV5-1 and J usage is TRBJ2-2, with TRBD1 identical over 10 bases. The CDR3 totals 15 residues. Per germline, CDR1 SGHRS and CDR2 YFSETQ. The CDR3 reads CASSLDGDRGAKLFF. The sequenced CDR3 bases are TGCGCCAGCAGCTTGGATGGGGACAGGGGCGCAAAG.

There are many counts of this clone. With the read ending 3 residues before the CDR3 end, the germline J gene is used to fill in that end. V is TRBV30 and J is TRBJ2-1; the match to TRBD1 covers 7 bases. V shed 6 bases, J shed 2 bases, and the junction held 7 bases outside the gene matches. CDR1 and CDR2 (germline): GTSNPN, SVGIG (reference sequence). This CDR3 has 14 residues. The CDR3 bases that were read are TGTGCCTGTGGTCCGGGACAGACCTACAATGAG. This sequence encodes CACGPGQTYNE. The CDR3 in full is CACGPGQTYNEQFF. Drawing the rest from reference TRBV30 and TRBJ2-1, the complete variable domain is SQTIHQWPATLVQPVGSPLSLECTVEGTSNPNLYWYRQAAGRGLQLLFYSVGIGQISSEVPQNLSASRPQDRQFILSSKKLLLSDSGFYLCACGPGQTYNEQFFGPGTRLTVL.

This clone has a count of ten or more. Coverage ceases 3 residues before the CDR3 finishes, and the germline J gene fills in the end. The rearrangement joins TRBV7-9 to TRBJ2-1; 8 positions match TRBD2. Germline V gene lookup returns CDR1 SEHNR and CDR2 FQNEAQ (reference sequence). Trimming cost V 4 bases and J 5 bases; bases outside gene matches: 7. CDR3 size: 15 residues. Here the CDR3 reads CASSSYSGANNEQFF. The DNA read from the CDR3 is TGTGCCAGCAGCTCATATAGCGGGGCCAACAATGAG. The whole variable domain, filled in from reference TRBV7-9 and TRBJ2-1, reads DTGVSQNPRHKITKRGQNVTFRCDPISEHNRLYWYRQTLGQGPEFLTYFQNEAQLEKSRLLSDRFSAERPKGSFSTLEIQRTEQGDSAMYLCASSSYSGANNEQFFGPGTRLTVL.

This clone was observed many times. The read halts 3 residues ahead of the CDR3 end, with the missing end drawn from the germline J gene. The J gene is TRBJ2-7, the V gene TRBV20-1; 10 bases align to TRBD2. The length of the CDR3 is 15 residues. The V gene's germline CDR1 is DFQATT and CDR2 SNEGSKA (reference sequence). The trim removed 5 bases at V and 0 bases at J, leaving 7 bases unmatched. The covered CDR3 bases are TGCAGTGCTGCAAGCGGGAGGGGTAGCTCCTACGAG. It specifies CSAASGRGSSYE. The entire CDR3 protein reads CSAASGRGSSYEQYF.

Ten or more counts support this clone. From the germline J gene comes the end of the CDR3, since the read stops 3 residues before it. The chain links TRBV28 to TRBJ2-2, with 9 nucleotides matching TRBD2. The CDR3 covers 14 residues. Trimming took 5 bases from V and 4 from J; bases not matched to a gene: 2. In germline, CDR1 is MDHEN, CDR2 SYDVKM. Partial CDR3 DNA: TGTGCCAGCAGTCCGGGACTAGCCACCGGGGAG. Its protein product is CASSPGLATGE. The complete CDR3 protein is CASSPGLATGELFF.

This clone has ten or more counts. The DNA ends 3 residues before the CDR3 does, and the rest of the CDR3 is filled in from the germline J gene. V usage is TRBV10-1 and J usage is TRBJ2-7; tentatively, D is TRBD2 (6 bases). Trimming took 2 bases from V and 4 from J, leaving 12 bases between them. Germline values: CDR1 WNHNN, CDR2 SYGVQD (reference sequence). There are 14 residues in the CDR3. CDR3 DNA, as far as it was read: TGCGCCAGCAGTGAGGGCGGGATCCCTTACGAG. Translated: CASSEGGIPYE. The complete CDR3 sequence is CASSEGGIPYEQYF.

This clone was found many times. The read falls 3 residues short of the CDR3 end, and the missing part is taken from the germline J gene. The rearrangement links TRBV4-1 to TRBJ2-5, with 8 bases matching TRBD2. V shed 1 base and J 3 bases; nucleotides not matched to a gene: 4. The CDR3 length is 15 residues. In germline, CDR1 is MGHRA, CDR2 YSYEKL. Partial CDR3 DNA: TGCGCCAGCAGCCAAGGGACTAGCAAAAAAGAGACC. It codes for CASSQGTSKKET. The complete CDR3 sequence is CASSQGTSKKETQYF.

In its sample, this clone was seen many times. The read ends 3 residues before the CDR3 terminus; that terminus is restored from the germline J gene. The chain is built from TRBV20-1 and TRBJ2-2, with D perhaps TRBD1 (6 bases). Trimming removed 1 base from V and 5 bases from J, with 11 bases in between. The germline V gene has CDR1 DFQATT and CDR2 SNEGSKA (reference sequence). This CDR3 region has 14 residues. The chain's CDR3 is CSARVRGMTGELFF. The sequenced part of the CDR3 DNA is TGCAGTGCTAGAGTCAGGGGTATGACCGGGGAG.

This clone was observed at least ten times. Coverage ceases 3 residues before the CDR3 finishes, and the germline J gene fills in the end. The V and J genes are TRBV7-6 and TRBJ2-7; D is unclear. Germline CDR1 SGHVS, CDR2 FNYEAQ. V was trimmed by 0 bases and J by 5 bases, leaving 11 bases between them. CDR3 length: 14 amino acids. The CDR3 bases that were read are TGTGCCAGCAGCTTAGCCGCCCCTACGAACGAG. It encodes CASSLAAPTNE. From start to end, the CDR3 is CASSLAAPTNEQYF.

This clone was found many times. The missing CDR3 end, 3 residues past where the read stops, is filled in from the germline J gene. The rearrangement joins TRBV20-1 to TRBJ2-5, with 10 bases fitting TRBD2. V lost 5 bases, J lost 1 base, and 4 bases stayed unmatched. Per the germline V gene, CDR1 is DFQATT and CDR2 is SNEGSKA (reference sequence). This CDR3 region has 14 residues. CDR3 bases read: TGCAGTGCTGGAAGGACTAGCGGCCAAGAGACC. This encodes CSAGRTSGQET. The whole CDR3 sequence is CSAGRTSGQETQYF.

This clone was detected many times. Sequencing ends 3 residues short of the CDR3 end; the germline J gene provides the rest. This chain links TRBV18 with TRBJ2-3; D unresolved. The germline V gene has CDR1 KGHSH and CDR2 LQKENI. The CDR3 is made up of 15 amino acids. The ends were cut back, 0 bases at V and 6 bases at J, with 13 bases in the middle. Here the CDR3 reads CASSPPGAQSDTQYF. The sequenced CDR3 bases are TGTGCCAGCTCACCACCAGGAGCGCAGTCGGATACG.

Remarks on this clone: The observed sequence ends 3 residues before the CDR3 terminus, with the missing tail filled in from the germline J gene. V gene TRBV5-1 combines with J gene TRBJ2-6; TRBD2 matches 7 bases. V lost 0 bases, J lost 2 bases, and 8 bases stayed unmatched. CDR3 size: 18 residues. Per the germline V gene, CDR1 is SGHRS and CDR2 is YFSETQ. The CDR3 protein is CASSLGPGGGAGANVLTF. The sequenced CDR3 bases are TGCGCCAGCAGCTTGGGCCCGGGAGGAGGGGCTGGGGCCAACGTC.

In its sample, this clone was seen many times. Read data end 3 residues before the CDR3 end; the end is taken from the germline J gene. The chain carries TRBV7-8 and TRBJ1-5; 9 bases match TRBD1. Germline V gene lookup returns CDR1 SGHVS and CDR2 FQNEAQ. This CDR3 comprises 17 residues. V lost 5 bases to trimming and J lost 1 base; unmatched junction nucleotides: 9. CDR3 protein: CASSTDRGSRSNQPQHF. The sequenced part of the CDR3 DNA is TGTGCCAGCAGCACGGACAGGGGCTCCAGAAGCAATCAGCCC.